Detailed here is one TCR beta chain. The antigen is unknown. The data derive from a study of graft-versus-host responses after intestinal transplantation. About the study: Anti-thymocyte globulin induction, then tacrolimus and steroids for two to four years, went to all recipients.

Measured with immunoSEQ multiplex PCR; TCRdb has only the in-frame clones, and not every one. The table has around 96,000 clones, 75% to 95% seen once; the top ten hold 15% to 20%. The V and J ends lost 0 bases and 3 bases respectively, with 8 bases between them. Germline V gene data show CDR1 as KGHSH and CDR2 as LQKENI. The CDR3 contains 14 residues. Overall study findings and caveats: Early after transplant, HvG clones declined as circulating GvH clones peaked. Recipient-marrow GvH clones were detected, some having first appeared in ileum or blood.

Sequencing used PBMCs, obtained 450 to 480 days after intestinal transplant. This TCR derives from a human patient who received an intestinal transplant, so some T cells may come from the graft donor. The gene calls are TRBV18 and TRBJ1-1, with D uncertain. CDR3 nucleotides: TGTGCCAGCTCACCACCCAGGTGGGACACTGAAGCTTTCTTT. This gives the protein CASSPPRWDTEAFF.